This T cell receptor beta chain was retrieved from a study of blood T cell repertoires in COVID-19. As for the study in general: PBMCs, B-cell-depleted T cells, or T cells were the source of the cDNA or gDNA that made up the material.

V lost 2 bases to trimming and J lost 5 bases, with 11 bases between them. This CDR3 spans 13 amino acids. The V gene's germline CDR1 is SGHRS and CDR2 YFSETQ. Original data processing: Cell counts per sample came from amplifying reference gene primers. Data came from immunoSEQ multiplex PCR; TCRdb stores just in-frame clones and leaves some out. V, J and clone size are taken as reported in that table, and D and trimming were inferred from the DNA itself. The table lists approximately 300,000 clones, roughly 90% of them singletons, with about 4.6% in the top ten. The clonotype was recovered from a man aged 40-49 years with acute or convalescent COVID-19. The chain joins TRBV5-1 to TRBJ2-7; D is perhaps TRBD1 (6 bases). Sequenced: peripheral blood. The CDR3 DNA follows: TGCGCCAGCAGCTTTAACAGGGACCACGAGCAGTACTTC. Protein sequence: CASSFNRDHEQYF.